This TCR beta chain was obtained from a study of shared clonotypes between healthy human individuals. Turning to the study itself: CD4 naive cells filled three plates per donor, CD4 memory three, CD8 naive two and CD8 memory one.

Method: immunoSEQ multiplex PCR; TCRdb's copy keeps in-frame clones and lacks some. This sample has almost 750,000 clones; around 77% occur once, and the top ten carry more than 1.5%. The study's findings and limits: On the whole, naive subsets had larger estimated richness than memory subsets had.

The germline V and J ends were trimmed by 0 bases and 5 bases, with 11 bases remaining between them. Germline V gene data show CDR1 as MGHRA and CDR2 as YSYEKL. CDR3 length: 15 amino acids. Comments on this clone: Its antigen is still unknown.

The sample consisted of memory CD4+ T cells sorted from blood. Subset described: CD45RA-negative fraction. The receptor was isolated from a woman under 40 in good health. V usage is TRBV4-1 and J usage is TRBJ2-1, with TRBD1 as a possible D gene (5 bases). This CDR3 is CASSQDQDTDNEQFF. DNA for the CDR3: TGCGCCAGCAGCCAAGACCAGGACACAGACAATGAGCAGTTCTTC.